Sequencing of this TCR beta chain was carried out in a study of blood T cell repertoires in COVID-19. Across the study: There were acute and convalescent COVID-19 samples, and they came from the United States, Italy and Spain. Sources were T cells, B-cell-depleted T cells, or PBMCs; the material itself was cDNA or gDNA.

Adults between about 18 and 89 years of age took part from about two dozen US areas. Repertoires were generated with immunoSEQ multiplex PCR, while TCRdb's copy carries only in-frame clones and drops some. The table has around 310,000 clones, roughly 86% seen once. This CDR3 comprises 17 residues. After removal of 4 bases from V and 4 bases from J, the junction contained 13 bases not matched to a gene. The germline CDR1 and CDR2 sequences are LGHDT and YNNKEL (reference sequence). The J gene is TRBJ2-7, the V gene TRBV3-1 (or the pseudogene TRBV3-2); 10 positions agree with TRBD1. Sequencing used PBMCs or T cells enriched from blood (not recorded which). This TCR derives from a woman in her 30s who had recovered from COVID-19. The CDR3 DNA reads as TGTGCCAGCAGCCTATTAGAGACAGGGGGCGCAAATTACGAGCAGTACTTC. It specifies CASSLLETGGANYEQYF.